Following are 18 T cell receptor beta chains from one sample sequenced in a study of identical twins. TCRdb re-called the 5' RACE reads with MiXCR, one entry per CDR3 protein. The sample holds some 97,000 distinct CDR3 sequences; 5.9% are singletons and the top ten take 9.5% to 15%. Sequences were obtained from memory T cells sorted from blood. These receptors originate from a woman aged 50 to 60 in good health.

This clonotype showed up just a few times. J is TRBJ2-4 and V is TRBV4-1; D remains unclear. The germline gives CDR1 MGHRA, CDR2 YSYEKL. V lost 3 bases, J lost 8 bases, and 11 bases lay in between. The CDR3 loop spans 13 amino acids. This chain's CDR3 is CASSHEAGDIQYF. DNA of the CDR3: TGCGCCAGCAGCCATGAAGCAGGAGACATTCAGTACTTC.

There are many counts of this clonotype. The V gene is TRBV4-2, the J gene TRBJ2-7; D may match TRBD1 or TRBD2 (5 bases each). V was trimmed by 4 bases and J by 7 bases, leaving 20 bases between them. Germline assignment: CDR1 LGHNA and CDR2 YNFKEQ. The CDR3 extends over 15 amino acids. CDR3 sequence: CASSPSLVRGGEQYF. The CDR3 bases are TGTGCCAGCAGCCCATCACTCGTACGGGGCGGGGAGCAGTACTTC.

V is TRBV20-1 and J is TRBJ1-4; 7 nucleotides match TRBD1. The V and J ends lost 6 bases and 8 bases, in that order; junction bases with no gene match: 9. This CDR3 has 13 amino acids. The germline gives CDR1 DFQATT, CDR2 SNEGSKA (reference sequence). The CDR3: CSALGQQNEKLFF. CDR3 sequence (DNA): TGCAGTGCCCTGGGACAGCAAAACGAAAAACTGTTTTTT.

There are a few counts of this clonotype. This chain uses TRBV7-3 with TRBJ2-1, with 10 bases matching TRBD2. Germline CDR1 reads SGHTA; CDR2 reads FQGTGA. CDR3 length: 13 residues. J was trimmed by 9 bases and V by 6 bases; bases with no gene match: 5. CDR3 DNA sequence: TGTGCCAGCAGTTACATAGCGGGGGGTGAGCAGTTCTTC. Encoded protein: CASSYIAGGEQFF. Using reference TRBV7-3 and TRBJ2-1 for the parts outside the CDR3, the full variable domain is GAGVSQTPSNKVTEKGKYVELRCDPISGHTALYWYRQSLGQGPEFLIYFQGTGAADDSGLPNDRFFAVRPEGSVSTLKIQRTERGDSAVYLCASSYIAGGEQFFGPGTRLTVL.

In DNA form, the CDR3 reads TGTGCCAGCAGCAAAGGGGGACTAGCGGGAGAGGGTCAGTACGTC. Encoded protein: CASSKGGLAGEGQYV. The gene calls are TRBV21-1 and TRBJ2-7; the table assigns TRBD2, which was not confirmed against the DNA. TRBV21-1 is a listed pseudogene. CDR3 size: 15 residues.

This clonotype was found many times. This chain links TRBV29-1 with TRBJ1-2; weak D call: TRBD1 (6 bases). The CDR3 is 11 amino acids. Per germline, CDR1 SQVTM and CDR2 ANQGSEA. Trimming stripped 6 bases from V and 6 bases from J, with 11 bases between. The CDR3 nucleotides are TGCAGCGTCCTGGGGGGCGATGGCTACACCTTC. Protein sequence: CSVLGGDGYTF.

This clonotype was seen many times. CDR3 amino acids: CASSPTGNYGYTF. DNA for the CDR3: TGTGCCAGCAGCCCCACAGGGAACTATGGCTACACCTTC. The V gene is TRBV5-5, the J gene TRBJ1-2; possible D gene TRBD1, 6 bases. The CDR3 length is 13 residues. The germline gives CDR1 SGHKS, CDR2 YYEKEE (reference sequence). Deletions cut 4 bases from V and 2 bases from J, with 9 bases between.

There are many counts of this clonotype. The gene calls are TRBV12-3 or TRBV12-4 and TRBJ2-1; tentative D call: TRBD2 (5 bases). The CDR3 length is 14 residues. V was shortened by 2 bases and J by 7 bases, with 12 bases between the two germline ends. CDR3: CASSLYDYTNEQFF. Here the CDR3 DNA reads TGTGCCAGCAGTTTATATGACTATACAAATGAGCAGTTCTTC.

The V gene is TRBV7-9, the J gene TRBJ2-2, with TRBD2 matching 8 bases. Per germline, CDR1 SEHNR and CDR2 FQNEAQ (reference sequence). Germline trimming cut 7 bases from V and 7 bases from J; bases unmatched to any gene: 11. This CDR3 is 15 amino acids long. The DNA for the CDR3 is TGTGCCAGCACTCAACCGGGACTAGGGATCGGGGAGCTGTTTTTT. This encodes CASTQPGLGIGELFF. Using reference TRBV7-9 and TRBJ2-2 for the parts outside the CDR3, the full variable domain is DTGVSQNPRHKITKRGQNVTFRCDPISEHNRLYWYRQTLGQGPEFLTYFQNEAQLEKSRLLSDRFSAERPKGSFSTLEIQRTEQGDSAMYLCASTQPGLGIGELFFGEGSRLTVL.

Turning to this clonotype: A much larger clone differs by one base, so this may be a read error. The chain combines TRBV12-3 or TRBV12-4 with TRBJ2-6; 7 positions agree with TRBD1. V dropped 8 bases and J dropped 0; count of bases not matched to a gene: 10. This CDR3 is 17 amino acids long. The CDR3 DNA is TGTGCCAGCTGGTCGAGGGGGCTAAGCTCTGGGGCCAACGTCCTGACTTTC. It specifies CASWSRGLSSGANVLTF.

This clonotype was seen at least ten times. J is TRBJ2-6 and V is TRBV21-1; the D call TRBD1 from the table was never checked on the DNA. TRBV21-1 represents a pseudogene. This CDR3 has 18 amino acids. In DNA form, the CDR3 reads TGTGCCAGCAGCAAAGACAGGGGGGCCAACTCTGGGGCCAACGTCCTGACTTTC. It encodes CASSKDRGANSGANVLTF.

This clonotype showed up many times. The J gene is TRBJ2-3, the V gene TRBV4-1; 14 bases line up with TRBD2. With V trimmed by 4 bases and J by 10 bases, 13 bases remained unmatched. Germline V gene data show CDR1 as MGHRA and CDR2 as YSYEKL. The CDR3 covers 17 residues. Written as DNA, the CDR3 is TGCGCCAGCAGCCCTACCAGGACTAGCGGGAGGACGAGTGCGCAGTATTTT. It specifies CASSPTRTSGRTSAQYF.

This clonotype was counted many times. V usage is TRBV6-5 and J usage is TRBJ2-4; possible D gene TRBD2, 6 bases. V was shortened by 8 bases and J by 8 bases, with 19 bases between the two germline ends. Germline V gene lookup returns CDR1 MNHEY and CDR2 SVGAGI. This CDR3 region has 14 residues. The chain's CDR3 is CASEGKAGGDIQYF. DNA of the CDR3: TGTGCCAGCGAAGGGAAGGCTGGAGGGGACATTCAGTACTTC.

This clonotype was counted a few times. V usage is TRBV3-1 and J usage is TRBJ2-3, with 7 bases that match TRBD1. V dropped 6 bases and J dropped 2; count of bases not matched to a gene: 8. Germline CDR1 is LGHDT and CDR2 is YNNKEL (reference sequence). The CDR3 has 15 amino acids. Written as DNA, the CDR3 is TGTGCCAGCAGTCTCGGGACAGCCTTCACAGATACGCAGTATTTT. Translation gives CASSLGTAFTDTQYF.

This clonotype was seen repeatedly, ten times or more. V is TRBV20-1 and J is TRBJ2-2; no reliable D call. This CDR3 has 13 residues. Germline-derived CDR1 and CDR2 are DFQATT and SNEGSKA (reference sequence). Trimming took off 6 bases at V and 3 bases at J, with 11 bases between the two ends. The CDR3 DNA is TGCAGTGCCGTGTCCGGTTACACCGGGGAGCTGTTTTTT. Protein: CSAVSGYTGELFF.

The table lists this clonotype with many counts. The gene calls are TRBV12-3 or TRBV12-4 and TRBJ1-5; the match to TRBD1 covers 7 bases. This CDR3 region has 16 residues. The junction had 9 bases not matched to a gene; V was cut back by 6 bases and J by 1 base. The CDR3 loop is CASRSGTATSNQPQHF. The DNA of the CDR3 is TGTGCCAGCAGGTCCGGGACAGCAACCAGCAATCAGCCCCAGCATTTT.

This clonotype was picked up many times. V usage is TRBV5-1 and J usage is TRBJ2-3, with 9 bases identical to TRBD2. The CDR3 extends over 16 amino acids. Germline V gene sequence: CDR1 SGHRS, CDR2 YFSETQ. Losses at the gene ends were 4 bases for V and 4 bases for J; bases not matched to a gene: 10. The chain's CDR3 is CASSTGLARGADTQYF. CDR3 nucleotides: TGCGCCAGCAGCACGGGACTAGCAAGGGGGGCAGATACGCAGTATTTT.

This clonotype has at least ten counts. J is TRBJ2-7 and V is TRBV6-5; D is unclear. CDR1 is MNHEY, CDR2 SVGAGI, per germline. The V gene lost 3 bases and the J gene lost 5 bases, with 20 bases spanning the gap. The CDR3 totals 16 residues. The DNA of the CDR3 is TGTGCCAGCAGTTATGATGTGGGCCTGGGTTTGGACGAGCAGTACTTC. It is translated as CASSYDVGLGLDEQYF.